This T cell receptor (beta chain) was captured in a study of shared clonotypes between healthy human individuals (TCRdb year 2020). At the level of the whole study: The cohort included three men and a couple of women between 18 and 49 years of age. For each donor, CD4 naive and CD4 memory were each given three plates, CD8 naive was given two plates, and CD8 memory was given one plate. The study deeply sequenced blood TCR repertoires of about 5 healthy adults to estimate repertoire size and the extent of clonotype sharing between individuals. To increase sequencing depth and limit assay-specific biases, TCR repertoire library preparation and sequencing were carried out by different laboratories using diverse techniques. Per donor, leukapheresis produced somewhere between about 0.9 and 9.5 billion PBMCs. Study-level results and caveats: Around 5.4% of naive CD4, approximately 3.7% of naive CD8, around 2.3% of memory CD4, and 0.35% to 0.5% of memory CD8 clonotypes were shared across several donors. Compared with non-shared clonotypes, clonotypes shared by all four sorted-subset donors had higher generation probabilities. Sampling was restricted to blood, and TCR repertoires in tissue are likely to differ from TCR repertoires in blood. Because the study included only a small number of donors, the genetic and exposure-history diversity represented was limited. Pairwise subsampling indicated that sequencing depth was expected to affect the degree of clonotype sharing among donors. Rarefaction of sorted-subset datasets indicated incomplete sequencing despite the large sequencing depth. Naive subsets generally had larger estimated clonotype richness than memory subsets did.

Between the V and J ends, shortened by 1 base and 0 bases respectively, the junction contains 4 bases. CDR1 and CDR2 were assigned from the germline V gene as SGHTA and FQGNSA. CDR3 length: 14 amino acids, cysteine to phenylalanine. The retained sequence is limited to the CDR3, 42 bases, with the frame set at the first base. Healthy HIV-negative adults with no recently reported acute infections or vaccinations were included as donors. Every donor was a Caucasian adult living in Nashville, Tennessee, USA. CD4+ T cells were enriched by magnetic negative selection; naive cells were then positively selected on CD45RA, and the negative fraction formed the memory subset. After blood collection by leukapheresis, PBMCs were isolated using Ficoll-Histopaque density gradient centrifugation and then cryopreserved in the vapor phase of liquid nitrogen. Analytical flow cytometry was used to check the purity and quantity of each magnetically sorted T cell population. Genomic DNA was isolated from each sorted fraction and quantified by UV absorbance on a Nanodrop 2000c.

Note on this clone: Its antigen remains undetermined. No qualities accompany the bases; no much larger clone lies one base away.

Using the deep immunoSEQ assay, TCR CDR3 regions were amplified from genomic DNA by multiplex PCR. Extracted genomic DNA from each cell subset was spread evenly across all wells of several immunoSEQ 96-well plates, with each plate serving as a replicate. For sorted subsets, approximately 190 ng of genomic DNA, equivalent to 30,000 or so T cell genomes, went into each replicate PCR. Purified libraries were quantified with a Qubit 3.0 fluorometer, sized on a Bioanalyzer 2100, and re-quantified with the KAPA Library Quantification kit. A separate single-read 150-cycle Illumina NextSeq 550 flow cell was used to sequence each immunoSEQ 96-well plate. Regarding the original processing steps: Because the immunoSEQ output held only junctional sequences and lacked quality scores, the filtering could not match the filtering applied to full-length reads. To assign V/J genes and CDR3, sequences were annotated against IMGT germline references using PyIR, a Python wrapper for IgBLAST v1.9. Reads were removed for weak V/J assignments (E-value above 1e-6), missing CDR3, stop codons, out-of-frame junctions, or ambiguous translated residues. V3J clonotypes were defined as sequences sharing the same inferred V gene, J gene, and CDR3 amino acid sequence. Percentage overlap between repertoires was computed as shared unique clonotypes divided by the size of the smaller repertoire. Richness of each repertoire was evaluated using RTK rarefaction, the Chao1 estimator, and Recon v2.1 estimates of unobserved clonotypes. OLGA was used to compute generation probabilities for all TCRbeta clonotypes that the gDNA method yielded from a handful of donors. TCRdb stores this immuneACCESS table with in-frame sequences only. Part of the clones is absent; in the studies checked, under half of the shortfall reflects unresolved V genes, and no reason is known for the rest. From that table come the V and J calls and clone size; the DNA was used to work out D and trimming. Present in this sample are hundreds of thousands of clones, roughly 72% of which were seen just once. 1.5% to 2% of the sample belongs to the ten largest clones.

The rearranged segments are TRBV7-2 and TRBJ2-1, with no confidently assigned D gene. The sample was memory CD4+ T cells sorted from blood. Reading the label with the study, this specimen's cell subset or site is: CD45RA-negative fraction. This sequence was found in a woman in her twenties or thirties in good health. The encoded CDR3 is CASSLEFSYNEQFF. The bases are TGTGCCAGCAGCTTAGAGTTCTCCTACAATGAGCAGTTCTTC.